These 11 T cell receptor beta chains originate from one sample sequenced in a study of cytomegalovirus exposure and HLA in healthy donors. PCR was performed using 60 Vbeta and 13 Jbeta primers. The method was immunoSEQ multiplex PCR; TCRdb's version includes in-frame clones alone and lacks a portion of them. The sample includes 120,000 to 150,000 clones, about a tenth of them seen just once. Sequencing was performed on PBMCs. These receptors were collected from a male donor in good health and CMV-seronegative.

On this clone: This same CDR3 is encoded by further DNA sequences in the sample. V gene TRBV19 combines with J gene TRBJ2-7; 11 nucleotides match TRBD2. Per germline, CDR1 LNHDA and CDR2 SQIVND (reference sequence). The CDR3 loop spans 16 amino acids. Unmatched junction bases numbered 6, after V lost 5 bases and J lost 0 bases. CDR3 amino acids: CASSPRLAGSSYEQYF. The CDR3 DNA is TGTGCCAGTAGTCCACGACTAGCGGGGAGCTCCTACGAGCAGTACTTC. The variable domain in full, completed from reference TRBV19 and TRBJ2-7, reads DGGITQSPKYLFRKEGQNVTLSCEQNLNHDAMYWYRQDPGQGLRLIYYSQIVNDFQKGDIAEGYSVSREKKESFPLTVTSAQKNPTAFYLCASSPRLAGSSYEQYFGPGTRLTVT.

The chain couples TRBV10-1 to TRBJ2-7; TRBD2 might be the D (6 bases). Per the germline V gene, CDR1 is WNHNN and CDR2 is SYGVQD (reference sequence). CDR3 length: 15 residues. The V gene lost 5 bases and the J gene lost 3 bases, with 17 bases spanning the gap. CDR3: CASSQAGYTRYEQYF. The CDR3 nucleotides are TGCGCCAGCAGTCAGGCGGGGTACACCCGCTACGAGCAGTACTTC.

The V call is TRBV9, the J call TRBJ1-1; no firm D call. The V gene lost 4 bases and the J gene lost 0 bases, with 10 bases spanning the gap. The CDR3 loop spans 14 amino acids. Per germline, CDR1 SGDLS and CDR2 YYNGEE. The CDR3 DNA reads as TGTGCCAGCAGCTCAAGACGGGTGAACACTGAAGCTTTCTTT. Residues: CASSSRRVNTEAFF.

This clone was detected a few times. The chain has TRBV7-2 and TRBJ2-5; perhaps TRBD2 as D (8 bases). V was shortened by 3 bases and J by 9 bases, with 23 bases between the two germline ends. Germline values: CDR1 SGHTA, CDR2 FQGNSA. The CDR3 contains 16 residues. The CDR3 DNA follows: TGTGCCAGCAGCTTGTTCAATCCGGGGACAGCGGGGGCCCAGTACTTC. This codes for CASSLFNPGTAGAQYF.

This chain joins TRBV5-6 and TRBJ2-3, with a tentative D call TRBD2 (6 bases). Trimming removed 0 bases from V and 4 bases from J, with 12 bases in between. This CDR3 comprises 15 residues. Germline V gene sequence: CDR1 SGHDT, CDR2 YYEEEE. In DNA form, the CDR3 reads TGTGCCAGCAGCTTGGCCCCCGGGAGCCCAGATACGCAGTATTTT. Translating gives CASSLAPGSPDTQYF.

In its sample, this clone was seen a few times. The chain employs TRBV21-1 and TRBJ1-5; TRBD1 is the table's D call and was not checked against the DNA. TRBV21-1 is labeled a pseudogene. The length of the CDR3 is 16 residues. CDR3 nucleotide sequence: TGTGCCAGCAGCAAAGCGCTTGGCGACAGGGAGCGGCCCCAGCATTTT. Translating gives CASSKALGDRERPQHF.

The chain employs TRBV30 and TRBJ1-6; 7 bases are shared with TRBD1. With V trimmed by 0 bases and J by 7 bases, 0 bases remained unmatched. This CDR3 comprises 13 residues. CDR1 and CDR2 (germline): GTSNPN, SVGIG (reference sequence). The CDR3 loop is CAWSVQGNSPLHF. For the CDR3, the DNA is TGTGCCTGGAGTGTACAGGGGAATTCACCCCTCCACTTT.

This clone was found a few times. The rearrangement uses TRBV2 and TRBJ2-2, with 8 bases that match TRBD1. V lost 3 bases to trimming and J lost 3 bases; unmatched junction nucleotides: 0. Germline lookup yields CDR1 SNHLY and CDR2 FYNNEI. The CDR3 totals 14 residues. The CDR3 sequence: CASSETGDTGELFF. CDR3 in DNA: TGTGCCAGCAGTGAGACAGGGGACACCGGGGAGCTGTTTTTT.

V usage is TRBV28 and J usage is TRBJ1-2; tentative D call: TRBD1 (5 bases). This CDR3 has 13 amino acids. Trimming stripped 9 bases from V and 4 bases from J, with 15 bases between. Per germline, CDR1 MDHEN and CDR2 SYDVKM. The CDR3: CASEPGLSYGYTF. The CDR3 region has the DNA TGTGCCAGTGAGCCAGGGCTATCCTATGGCTACACCTTC.

The CDR3 here is CASSSEGEQYF. The DNA of the CDR3 is TGTGCCAGCAGCTCAGAGGGCGAGCAGTACTTC. This chain uses TRBV7-2 with TRBJ2-7, with D possibly being TRBD2 (5 bases). The CDR3 runs 11 residues. Germline values: CDR1 SGHTA, CDR2 FQGNSA. Trimming left V 4 bases short and J 6 bases short, with 7 bases between.

The chain recombines TRBV7-9 with TRBJ2-7; possible D gene TRBD1, 5 bases. Per the germline V gene, CDR1 is SEHNR and CDR2 is FQNEAQ (reference sequence). V dropped 3 bases and J dropped 6 bases, with 9 bases sitting between them. This CDR3 comprises 12 residues. CDR3 sequence (DNA): TGTGCCAGCAGCTTGGGGCAGCGCGAGCAGTACTTC. Protein: CASSLGQREQYF. The whole variable domain, filled in from reference TRBV7-9 and TRBJ2-7, reads DTGVSQNPRHKITKRGQNVTFRCDPISEHNRLYWYRQTLGQGPEFLTYFQNEAQLEKSRLLSDRFSAERPKGSFSTLEIQRTEQGDSAMYLCASSLGQREQYFGPGTRLTVT.